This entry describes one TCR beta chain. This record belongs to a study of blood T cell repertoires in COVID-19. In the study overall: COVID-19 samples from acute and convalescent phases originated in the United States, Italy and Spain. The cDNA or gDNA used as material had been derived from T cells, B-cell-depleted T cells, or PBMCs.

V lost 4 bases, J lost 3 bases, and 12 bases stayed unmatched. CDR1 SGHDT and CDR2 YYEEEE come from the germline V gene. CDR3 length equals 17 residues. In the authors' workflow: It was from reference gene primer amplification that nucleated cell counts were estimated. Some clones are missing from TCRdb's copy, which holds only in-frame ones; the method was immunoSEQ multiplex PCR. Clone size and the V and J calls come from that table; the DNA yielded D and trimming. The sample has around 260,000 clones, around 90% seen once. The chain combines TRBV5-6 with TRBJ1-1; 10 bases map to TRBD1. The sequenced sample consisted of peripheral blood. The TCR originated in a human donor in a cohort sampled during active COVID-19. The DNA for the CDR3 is TGTGCCAGCAGCCAGAGGGGACAGGGGCCTTTATACACTGAAGCTTTCTTT. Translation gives CASSQRGQGPLYTEAFF.